This TCR beta chain was recovered during a study of cytomegalovirus exposure and HLA in healthy donors. Both 60 Vbeta primers and 13 Jbeta primers went into the PCR. Sequencing was performed with immunoSEQ multiplex PCR; in TCRdb, only in-frame clones are kept and a portion is missing. Here the sample spans 140,000 or so clones, about 74% being singletons. The CDR3 sequence is 15 residues long. Trimming cost V 2 bases and J 0 bases; bases outside gene matches: 1. Germline V gene data show CDR1 as ENHRY and CDR2 as SYGVKD. This TCR was recovered from a man between 18 and 29 years old in good health and CMV-seropositive. This sequence joins TRBV10-3 and TRBJ2-1, with 7 bases identical to TRBD1. Sequenced sample: PBMCs. CDR3 nucleotide sequence: TGTGCCATCAGTGAGGGGACAGCCTCCTACAATGAGCAGTTCTTC. Translated: CAISEGTASYNEQFF.